Presented here are 30 T cell receptor beta chains from one specimen sequenced in a study of response to subunit inactivated influenza vaccine. Using its own MiXCR run on the RT-PCR reads, TCRdb lists one record per CDR3 protein. The data contain 700,000 to 900,000 distinct CDR3 sequences, around 20% of them seen just once; the ten biggest clones take up approximately 10%. The specimen was PBMCs from blood, collected 5 to 6 days after vaccination. The receptor source for this set is a man aged 45-65 years who received an inactivated influenza vaccine.

CDR3: CASSFGSGEAGELFF. CDR3 bases: TGTGCCAGCAGTTTTGGATCCGGGGAGGCCGGGGAGCTGTTTTTT. V gene TRBV12-3 or TRBV12-4 combines with J gene TRBJ2-2; perhaps TRBD2 as D (6 bases). The CDR3 contains 15 residues. Trimming took 3 bases from V and 6 from J, leaving 14 bases between them.

This clonotype has just one count. The chain has TRBV5-5 and TRBJ2-5; TRBD1 is a possible D gene (6 bases). CDR1 and CDR2 (germline): SGHKS, YYEKEE (reference sequence). The CDR3 covers 16 residues. The V and J ends lost 1 base and 2 bases respectively, with 15 bases between them. The CDR3: CASSLLRQAVQETQYF. DNA of the CDR3: TGTGCCAGCAGCTTGTTGAGACAGGCCGTTCAAGAGACCCAGTACTTC.

This clonotype has a handful of counts. The rearrangement uses TRBV20-1 and TRBJ2-1; the D is unclear. The germline V and J ends were trimmed by 3 bases and 15 bases, with 12 bases remaining between them. The CDR3 is 10 amino acids. Germline CDR1 reads DFQATT; CDR2 reads SNEGSKA (reference sequence). The CDR3 coding sequence is TGCAGTGCTAGGGATCAAGTGGCGTTCTTC. As protein: CSARDQVAFF.

This chain joins TRBV6-2 or TRBV6-3 and TRBJ2-3; 9 positions match TRBD2. Germline lookup yields CDR1 MNHEY and CDR2 SVGEGT. Trimming removed 0 bases from V and 2 bases from J; junction bases left unmatched: 6. CDR3 length: 17 amino acids. CDR3 DNA sequence: TGTGCCAGCAGTTACTCAAGGAGCGGGAGGATCACAGATACGCAGTATTTT. Its translation is CASSYSRSGRITDTQYF.

The rearrangement uses TRBV7-3 and TRBJ2-1; no firm D call. The CDR3 loop spans 13 amino acids. V gave up 3 bases and J gave up 5 bases, with 8 bases separating them. The germline gives CDR1 SGHTA, CDR2 FQGTGA. The chain's CDR3 is CASSFTGNNEQFF. CDR3 DNA: TGTGCCAGCAGCTTTACCGGTAACAATGAGCAGTTCTTC.

This clonotype was detected only a few times. The rearrangement joins TRBV4-3 to TRBJ2-5, with 9 bases aligning to TRBD1. The V gene end was trimmed by 2 bases and the J gene end by 2 bases; junction bases not matched to a gene: 6. Per germline, CDR1 LGHNA and CDR2 YSLEER. The CDR3 sequence is 16 residues long. The CDR3 nucleotides are TGCGCCAGCAGCCAACAACCGGGACAGGGACAAGAGACCCAGTACTTC. Its protein is CASSQQPGQGQETQYF.

The chain combines TRBV20-1 with TRBJ2-1; 9 bases match TRBD2. This CDR3 region has 14 residues. From germline, CDR1 is DFQATT and CDR2 SNEGSKA (reference sequence). With V trimmed by 6 bases and J by 3 bases, 6 bases remained unmatched. CDR3 sequence reads: CSAKTSGHYNEQFF. The CDR3 DNA sequence: TGCAGTGCCAAAACTAGCGGGCACTACAATGAGCAGTTCTTC.

This clonotype was picked up many times. The junction shows a germline mismatch at one end, possibly a read error. This chain joins TRBV20-1 and TRBJ2-1, with 14 bases aligning to TRBD2. CDR3 length: 12 residues. Germline V gene lookup returns CDR1 DFQATT and CDR2 SNEGSKA (reference sequence). CDR3 protein: CSAGTSGSLGIF. CDR3 DNA: TGCAGTGCAGGGACTAGCGGGAGTCTCGGGATCTTC.

This clonotype was observed many times. The chain employs TRBV27 and TRBJ2-7; D uncertain. The V gene's germline CDR1 is MNHEY and CDR2 SMNVEV (reference sequence). The CDR3 totals 13 residues. V gave up 8 bases and J gave up 0 bases, with 11 bases separating them. Written as DNA, the CDR3 is TGTGCCAGCGGCCCCACATTCTCCTACGAGCAGTACTTC. Its translation: CASGPTFSYEQYF.

This clonotype showed up just a few times. This chain uses TRBV28 with TRBJ2-5, with 12 positions matching TRBD2. Germline-derived CDR1 and CDR2 are MDHEN and SYDVKM. Trimming removed 6 bases from V and 5 bases from J; junction bases left unmatched: 7. The CDR3 has 15 residues. This chain's CDR3 is CASRLAGGSRETQYF. CDR3 sequence (DNA): TGTGCCAGCAGACTAGCGGGGGGAAGTCGGGAGACCCAGTACTTC.

The chain is built from TRBV4-3 and TRBJ2-7, with TRBD2 matching over 7 bases. The length of the CDR3 is 15 residues. V lost 4 bases and J lost 4; bases outside the gene matches: 10. CDR1 and CDR2 (germline): LGHNA, YSLEER. Here the CDR3 reads CASSLGEGRRYEQYF. The CDR3 DNA is TGCGCCAGCAGCCTAGGGGAGGGCAGGAGATACGAGCAGTACTTC.

The CDR3 nucleotides read TGCAGTGCTAGCCTGGGTGACCGATACGAGCAGTACTTC. Amino acid sequence: CSASLGDRYEQYF. The rearrangement joins TRBV20-1 to TRBJ2-7; the D is unclear. The CDR3 has 13 residues. The V end lost 3 bases, the J end lost 4 bases, and 13 bases lay between the germline ends. Germline values: CDR1 DFQATT, CDR2 SNEGSKA (reference sequence).

In its sample, this clonotype was seen a few times. The V gene is TRBV6-2 or TRBV6-3, the J gene TRBJ2-7, with D possibly TRBD1 on 6 matching bases. The ends were cut back, 4 bases at V and 1 base at J, with 14 bases in the middle. Germline loops: CDR1 MNHEY, CDR2 SVGEGT. The CDR3 has 15 residues. In DNA form, the CDR3 reads TGTGCCAGCAGTTTAAACCTCAGGGGTTCCTACGAGCAGTACTTC. Translated, it gives CASSLNLRGSYEQYF.

This clonotype has just a few counts. V usage is TRBV27 and J usage is TRBJ2-1, with D uncertain. Trimming took off 3 bases at V and 6 bases at J, with 9 bases between the two ends. The CDR3 extends over 13 amino acids. Per the germline V gene, CDR1 is MNHEY and CDR2 is SMNVEV (reference sequence). The CDR3 reads CASSFVARNEQFF. The CDR3 coding sequence is TGTGCCAGCAGTTTTGTGGCGCGCAATGAGCAGTTCTTC.

In this sample, this clonotype turned up a few times. This rearrangement joins TRBV9 to TRBJ1-1; 9 bases map to TRBD1. Germline V gives CDR1 SGDLS, CDR2 YYNGEE. The CDR3 is 15 residues long. Trimming at V came to 0 bases and at J to 4 bases, leaving 4 bases not matched to a gene. In DNA form, the CDR3 reads TGTGCCAGCAGCGTAGGTAGGACAGGGGTCACTGAAGCTTTCTTT. It is translated as CASSVGRTGVTEAFF.

The V call is TRBV12-3 or TRBV12-4, the J call TRBJ2-1, with a weak D call TRBD2 (6 bases). Trimming removed 2 bases from V and 6 bases from J, with 11 bases in between. This CDR3 comprises 14 residues. Here the CDR3 reads CASSLSAGTNEQFF. CDR3 sequence (DNA): TGTGCCAGCAGTTTATCGGCGGGAACCAATGAGCAGTTCTTC.

The chain joins TRBV7-9 to TRBJ2-5, with TRBD2 as a possible D gene (6 bases). V was shortened by 4 bases and J by 4 bases, with 16 bases between the two germline ends. This CDR3 is built from 15 residues. From germline, CDR1 is SEHNR and CDR2 FQNEAQ (reference sequence). The CDR3, as DNA: TGTGCCAGCAGCTCTGGCCCTCTGCGGGGAGAGACCCAGTACTTC. This codes for CASSSGPLRGETQYF.

This clonotype has more than one count but fewer than ten. V usage is TRBV29-1 and J usage is TRBJ1-2; no firm D call. In germline, CDR1 is SQVTM, CDR2 ANQGSEA. Trimming cost V 1 base and J 8 bases, with 17 bases left between them. CDR3 length equals 14 residues. CDR3 bases: TGCAGCGTTGAAGTGGGCCCTCAGGCAATAGGCTACACCTTC. Translation gives CSVEVGPQAIGYTF. The variable domain in full, completed from reference TRBV29-1 and TRBJ1-2, reads SAVISQKPSRDICQRGTSLTIQCQVDSQVTMMFWYRQQPGQSLTLIATANQGSEATYESGFVIDKFPISRPNLTFSTLTVSNMSPEDSSIYLCSVEVGPQAIGYTFGSGTRLTVV.

The chain recombines TRBV5-1 with TRBJ2-5; weak D call: TRBD2 (6 bases). The CDR3 is 17 residues long. Germline V gene sequence: CDR1 SGHRS, CDR2 YFSETQ. Trimming removed 0 bases at V and 0 bases at J, with 15 bases between. CDR3 sequence: CASSLDVGGGNQETQYF. CDR3 bases: TGCGCCAGCAGCTTGGATGTGGGAGGAGGGAACCAAGAGACCCAGTACTTC. Full variable domain (rest looked up from reference TRBV5-1 and TRBJ2-5): KAGVTQTPRYLIKTRGQQVTLSCSPISGHRSVSWYQQTPGQGLQFLFEYFSETQRNKGNFPGRFSGRQFSNSRSEMNVSTLELGDSALYLCASSLDVGGGNQETQYFGPGTRLLVL.

There are a few counts of this clonotype. In DNA form, the CDR3 reads TGTGCCAGCAGTCCACCCAAAGGACGGGGGGACTATGGCTACACCTTC. The encoded protein is CASSPPKGRGDYGYTF. V is TRBV28 and J is TRBJ1-2; a possible D gene is TRBD1 (5 bases). The CDR3 runs to 16 residues. Germline V gives CDR1 MDHEN, CDR2 SYDVKM. V lost 5 bases, J lost 3 bases, and 19 bases lay in between.

This clonotype came up a few times. The rearrangement uses TRBV4-2 and TRBJ2-7, with 7 bases identical to TRBD1. The CDR3 length is 14 residues. Germline V gene lookup returns CDR1 LGHNA and CDR2 YNFKEQ. V shed 4 bases and J 2 bases; nucleotides not matched to a gene: 5. CDR3 in amino acids: CASSLTGTTYEQYF. In DNA form, the CDR3 reads TGTGCCAGCAGCCTGACAGGGACCACCTACGAGCAGTACTTC.

V and J are TRBV7-9 and TRBJ2-7, with D maybe TRBD1 (6 bases). The CDR3 spans 16 residues. Germline CDR1 reads SEHNR; CDR2 reads FQNEAQ (reference sequence). V was cut by 1 base and J by 4 bases, with 17 bases left in between. CDR3 DNA: TGTGCCAGCAGCTTAGAGAGTTTGGATCAGGGGTACGAGCAGTACTTC. Translated, it gives CASSLESLDQGYEQYF.

J is TRBJ2-3 and V is TRBV7-2; D is unclear. The CDR3 has 15 residues. The V end lost 1 base, the J end lost 4 bases, and 12 bases lay between the germline ends. Germline V CDR1 and CDR2: SGHTA, FQGNSA. The CDR3 DNA is TGTGCCAGCAGCTTAGGGAAACAGTTTGCAGATACGCAGTATTTT. This encodes CASSLGKQFADTQYF.

The sample holds many counts of this clonotype. The V gene is TRBV29-1, the J gene TRBJ2-5, with 7 nucleotides matching TRBD2. Germline assignment: CDR1 SQVTM and CDR2 ANQGSEA. V shed 5 bases, J shed 1 base, and the junction held 1 base outside the gene matches. This CDR3 comprises 12 residues. CDR3 DNA sequence: TGCAGCGTTCGACTAGCCCAAGAGACCCAGTACTTC. This encodes CSVRLAQETQYF.

This clonotype was picked up a small number of times. This chain uses TRBV12-3 or TRBV12-4 with TRBJ1-1; 8 nucleotides line up with TRBD1. CDR3 length: 14 amino acids. With V trimmed by 6 bases and J by 6 bases, 9 bases remained unmatched. CDR3 loop: CASSPGRDRPEAFF. CDR3 sequence (DNA): TGTGCCAGCAGCCCGGGACGGGACAGGCCTGAAGCTTTCTTT.

The rearrangement uses TRBV6-6 and TRBJ2-5; D may match TRBD1 or TRBD2 (5 bases each). This CDR3 has 13 amino acids. Germline loops: CDR1 MNHNY, CDR2 SVGAGI (reference sequence). Trimming removed 5 bases at V and 5 bases at J, with 12 bases between. The CDR3 coding sequence is TGTGCCAGCAGTCGAGGGACGTGGGAGACCCAGTACTTC. Translation: CASSRGTWETQYF.

The chain couples TRBV10-3 to TRBJ2-7, with TRBD1 identical over 10 bases. This CDR3 has 14 residues. V gave up 9 bases and J gave up 0 bases; unmatched junction bases: 5. CDR1 is ENHRY and CDR2 is SYGVKD in the germline V gene. CDR3 loop: CAIQGQGPSYEQYF. CDR3 DNA sequence: TGTGCCATACAGGGACAGGGGCCCTCCTACGAGCAGTACTTC.

The chain has TRBV12-3 or TRBV12-4 and TRBJ2-5, with TRBD1 as a possible D gene (5 bases). The CDR3 has 13 amino acids. Trimming left V 8 bases short and J 5 bases short, with 15 bases between. CDR3 in amino acids: CASSLSGAETQYF. As DNA, the CDR3 is TGTGCCAGCTCTCTCTCTGGGGCGGAGACCCAGTACTTC.

This clonotype appeared a few times. CDR3 sequence: CATQGAGNTIYF. The CDR3 DNA is TGTGCCACTCAGGGTGCTGGAAACACCATATATTTT. V is TRBV10-3 and J is TRBJ1-3; TRBD1 might be the D (5 bases). This CDR3 has 12 residues. V gave up 10 bases and J gave up 2 bases, with 9 bases separating them. CDR1 and CDR2 from the germline V gene are ENHRY and SYGVKD.

As regards this clonotype: A read error may be the cause here, since a much bigger clone is one base away. The V gene is TRBV7-2, the J gene TRBJ2-7; D ambiguous. The CDR3 spans 14 residues. CDR1 is SGHTA, CDR2 FQGNSA, per germline. Deletions cut 1 base from V and 0 bases from J, with 7 bases between. The CDR3 spells CASSLEEASYEQYF. The CDR3 DNA reads TGTGCCAGCAGCTTAGAGGAAGCCTCCTACGAGCAGTACTTC.